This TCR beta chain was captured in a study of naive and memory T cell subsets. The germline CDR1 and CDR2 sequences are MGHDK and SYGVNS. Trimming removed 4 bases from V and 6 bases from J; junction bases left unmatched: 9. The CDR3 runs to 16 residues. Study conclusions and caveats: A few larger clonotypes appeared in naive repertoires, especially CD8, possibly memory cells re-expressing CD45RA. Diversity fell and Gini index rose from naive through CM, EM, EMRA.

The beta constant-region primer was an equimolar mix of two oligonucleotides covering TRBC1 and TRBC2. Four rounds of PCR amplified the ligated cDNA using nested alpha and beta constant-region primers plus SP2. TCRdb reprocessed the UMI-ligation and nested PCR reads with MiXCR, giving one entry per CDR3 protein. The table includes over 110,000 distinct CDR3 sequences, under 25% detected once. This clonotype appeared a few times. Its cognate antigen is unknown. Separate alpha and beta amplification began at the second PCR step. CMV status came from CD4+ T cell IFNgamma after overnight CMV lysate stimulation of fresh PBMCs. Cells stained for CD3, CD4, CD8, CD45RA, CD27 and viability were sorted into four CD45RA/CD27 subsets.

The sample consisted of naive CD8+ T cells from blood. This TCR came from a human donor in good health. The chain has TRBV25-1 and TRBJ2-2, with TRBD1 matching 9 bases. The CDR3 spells CASSGVGQGMAGELFF. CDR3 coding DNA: TGTGCCAGCAGTGGGGTCGGACAGGGGATGGCCGGGGAGCTGTTTTTT.